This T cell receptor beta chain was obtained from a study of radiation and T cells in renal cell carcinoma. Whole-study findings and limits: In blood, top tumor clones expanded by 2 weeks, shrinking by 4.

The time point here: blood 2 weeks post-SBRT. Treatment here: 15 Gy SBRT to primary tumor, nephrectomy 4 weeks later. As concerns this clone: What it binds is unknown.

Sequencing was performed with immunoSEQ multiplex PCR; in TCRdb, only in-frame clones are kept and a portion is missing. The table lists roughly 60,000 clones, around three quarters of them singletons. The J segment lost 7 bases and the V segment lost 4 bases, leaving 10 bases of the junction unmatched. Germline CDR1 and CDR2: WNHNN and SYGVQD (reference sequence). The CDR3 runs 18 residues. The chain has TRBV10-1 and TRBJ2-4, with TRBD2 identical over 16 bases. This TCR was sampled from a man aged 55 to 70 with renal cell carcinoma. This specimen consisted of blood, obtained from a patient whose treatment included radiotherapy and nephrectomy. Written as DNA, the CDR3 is TGCGCCAGCAGTGGCGCCGGGACTAGCGGGGGGGTAGTGAACATTCAGTACTTC. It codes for CASSGAGTSGGVVNIQYF.